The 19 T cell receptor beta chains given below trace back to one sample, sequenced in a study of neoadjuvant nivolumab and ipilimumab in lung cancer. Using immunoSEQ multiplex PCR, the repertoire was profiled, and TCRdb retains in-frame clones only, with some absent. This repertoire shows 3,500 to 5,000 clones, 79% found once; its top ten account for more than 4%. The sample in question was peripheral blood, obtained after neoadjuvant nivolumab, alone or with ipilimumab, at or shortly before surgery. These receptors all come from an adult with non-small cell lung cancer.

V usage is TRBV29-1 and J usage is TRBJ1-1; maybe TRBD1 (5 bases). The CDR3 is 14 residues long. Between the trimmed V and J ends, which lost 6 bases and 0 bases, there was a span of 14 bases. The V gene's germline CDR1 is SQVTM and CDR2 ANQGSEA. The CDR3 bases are TGCAGCGTGGGGGTGGGATCTATGAACACTGAAGCTTTCTTT. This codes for CSVGVGSMNTEAFF. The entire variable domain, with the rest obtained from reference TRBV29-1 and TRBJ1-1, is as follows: SAVISQKPSRDICQRGTSLTIQCQVDSQVTMMFWYRQQPGQSLTLIATANQGSEATYESGFVIDKFPISRPNLTFSTLTVSNMSPEDSSIYLCSVGVGSMNTEAFFGQGTRLTVV.

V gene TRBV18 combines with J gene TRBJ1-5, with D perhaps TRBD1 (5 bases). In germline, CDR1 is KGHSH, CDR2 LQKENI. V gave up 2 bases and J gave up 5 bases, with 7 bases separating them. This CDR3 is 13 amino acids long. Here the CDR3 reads CASSPGGYQPQHF. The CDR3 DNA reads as TGTGCCAGCTCACCAGGGGGGTATCAGCCCCAGCATTTT. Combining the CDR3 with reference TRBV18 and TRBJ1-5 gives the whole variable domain NAGVMQNPRHLVRRRGQEARLRCSPMKGHSHVYWYRQLPEEGLKFMVYLQKENIIDESGMPKERFSAEFPKEGPSILRIQQVVRGDSAAYFCASSPGGYQPQHFGDGTRLSIL.

CDR3 residues: CAWSVDTYNEQFF. The CDR3 DNA reads TGTGCCTGGAGTGTAGACACCTACAATGAGCAGTTCTTC. V and J are TRBV30 and TRBJ2-1; D unresolved. Germline V gene lookup returns CDR1 GTSNPN and CDR2 SVGIG (reference sequence). CDR3 length equals 13 residues. V lost 0 bases and J lost 2, with 5 bases in between. Full variable domain (remainder filled in from reference TRBV30 and TRBJ2-1): SQTIHQWPATLVQPVGSPLSLECTVEGTSNPNLYWYRQAAGRGLQLLFYSVGIGQISSEVPQNLSASRPQDRQFILSSKKLLLSDSGFYLCAWSVDTYNEQFFGPGTRLTVL.

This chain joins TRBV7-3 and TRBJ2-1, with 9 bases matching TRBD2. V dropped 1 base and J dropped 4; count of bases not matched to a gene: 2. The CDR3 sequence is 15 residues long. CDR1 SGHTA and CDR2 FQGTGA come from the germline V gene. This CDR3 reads CASSLSGRAYNEQFF. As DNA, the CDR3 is TGTGCCAGCAGCTTAAGCGGGAGGGCGTACAATGAGCAGTTCTTC.

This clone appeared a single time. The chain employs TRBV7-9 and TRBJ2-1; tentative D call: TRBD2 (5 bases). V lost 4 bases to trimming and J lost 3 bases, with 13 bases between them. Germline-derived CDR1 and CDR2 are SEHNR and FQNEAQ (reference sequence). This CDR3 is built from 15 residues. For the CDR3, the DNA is TGTGCCAGCAGCTCTCCCGCGGGTCTCTACAATGAGCAGTTCTTC. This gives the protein CASSSPAGLYNEQFF.

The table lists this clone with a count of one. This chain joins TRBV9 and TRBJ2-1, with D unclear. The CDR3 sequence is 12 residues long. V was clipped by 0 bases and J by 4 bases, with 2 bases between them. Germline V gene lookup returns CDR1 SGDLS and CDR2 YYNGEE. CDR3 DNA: TGTGCCAGCAGCGTAGGGTACAATGAGCAGTTCTTC. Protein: CASSVGYNEQFF.

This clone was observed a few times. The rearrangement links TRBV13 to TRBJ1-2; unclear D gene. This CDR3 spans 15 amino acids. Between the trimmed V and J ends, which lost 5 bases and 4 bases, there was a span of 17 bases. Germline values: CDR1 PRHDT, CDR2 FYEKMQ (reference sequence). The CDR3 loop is CASSPLSTSGYGYTF. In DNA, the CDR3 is TGTGCCAGCAGCCCCCTGTCAACAAGCGGCTATGGCTACACCTTC. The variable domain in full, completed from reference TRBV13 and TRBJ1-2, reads AAGVIQSPRHLIKEKRETATLKCYPIPRHDTVYWYQQGPGQDPQFLISFYEKMQSDKGSIPDRFSAQQFSDYHSELNMSSLELGDSALYFCASSPLSTSGYGYTFGSGTRLTVV.

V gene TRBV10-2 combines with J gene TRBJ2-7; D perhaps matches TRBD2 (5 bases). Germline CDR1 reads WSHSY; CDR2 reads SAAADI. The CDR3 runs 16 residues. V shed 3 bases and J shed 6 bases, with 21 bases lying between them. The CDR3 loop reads CASSEGARRVSSEQYF. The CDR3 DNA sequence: TGCGCCAGCAGTGAAGGTGCTAGGCGGGTATCCAGCGAGCAGTACTTC.

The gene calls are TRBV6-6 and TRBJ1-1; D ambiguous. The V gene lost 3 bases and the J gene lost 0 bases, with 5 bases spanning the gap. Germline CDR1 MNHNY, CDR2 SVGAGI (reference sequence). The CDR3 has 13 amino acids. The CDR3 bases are TGTGCCAGCAGTTATGATATGAACACTGAAGCTTTCTTT. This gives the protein CASSYDMNTEAFF.

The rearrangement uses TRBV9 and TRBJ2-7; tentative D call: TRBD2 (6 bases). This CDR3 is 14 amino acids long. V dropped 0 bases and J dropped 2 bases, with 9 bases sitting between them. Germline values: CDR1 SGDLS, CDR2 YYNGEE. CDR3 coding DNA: TGTGCCAGCAGCGTAGAGGCGGGACCCTACGAGCAGTACTTC. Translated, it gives CASSVEAGPYEQYF.

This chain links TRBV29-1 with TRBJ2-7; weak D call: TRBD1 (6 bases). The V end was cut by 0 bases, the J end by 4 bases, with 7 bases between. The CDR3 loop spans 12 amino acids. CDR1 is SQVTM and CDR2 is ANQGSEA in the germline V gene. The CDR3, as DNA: TGCAGCGTTGAAGATGGACAGTACGAGCAGTACTTC. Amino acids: CSVEDGQYEQYF.

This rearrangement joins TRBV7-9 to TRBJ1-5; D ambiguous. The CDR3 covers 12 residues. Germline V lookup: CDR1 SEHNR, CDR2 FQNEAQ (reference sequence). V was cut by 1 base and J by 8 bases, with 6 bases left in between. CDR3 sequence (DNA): TGTGCCAGCAGCTTAGACAGCAAGCCCCAGCATTTT. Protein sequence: CASSLDSKPQHF.

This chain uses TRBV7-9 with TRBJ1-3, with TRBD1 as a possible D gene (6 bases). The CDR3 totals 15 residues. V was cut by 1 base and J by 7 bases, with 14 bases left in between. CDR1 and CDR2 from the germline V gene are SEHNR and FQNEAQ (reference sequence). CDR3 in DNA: TGTGCCAGCAGCTTAGACTGGGGGCGTCTGAACACCATATATTTT. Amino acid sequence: CASSLDWGRLNTIYF.

The CDR3: CASSLDGWDTEAFF. CDR3 bases: TGTGCCAGCAGCTTGGATGGGTGGGACACTGAAGCTTTCTTT. The chain has TRBV5-6 and TRBJ1-1; D not resolved. The CDR3 covers 14 residues. Per the germline V gene, CDR1 is SGHDT and CDR2 is YYEEEE. Trimming pared 0 bases from V and 3 bases from J, leaving 9 bases between.

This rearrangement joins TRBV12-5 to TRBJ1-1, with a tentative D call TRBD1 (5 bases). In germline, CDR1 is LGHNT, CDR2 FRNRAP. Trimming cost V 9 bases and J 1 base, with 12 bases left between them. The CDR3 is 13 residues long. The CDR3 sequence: CASRDRRNTEAFF. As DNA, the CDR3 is TGTGCTAGCAGGGATCGAAGGAACACTGAAGCTTTCTTT.

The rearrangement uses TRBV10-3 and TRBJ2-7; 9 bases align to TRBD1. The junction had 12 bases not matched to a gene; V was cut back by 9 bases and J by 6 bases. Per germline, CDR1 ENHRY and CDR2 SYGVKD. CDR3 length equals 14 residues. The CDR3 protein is CAITPGQGDREQYF. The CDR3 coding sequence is TGTGCCATAACACCGGGACAGGGTGATCGCGAGCAGTACTTC.

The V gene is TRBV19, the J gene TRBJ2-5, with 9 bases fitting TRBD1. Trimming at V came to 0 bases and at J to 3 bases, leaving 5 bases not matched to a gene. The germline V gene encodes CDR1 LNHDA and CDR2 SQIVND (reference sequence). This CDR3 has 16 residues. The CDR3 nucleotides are TGTGCCAGTAGTATAGATTTGGGGACAGGGAAAGAGACCCAGTACTTC. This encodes CASSIDLGTGKETQYF. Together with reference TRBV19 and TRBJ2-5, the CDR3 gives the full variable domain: DGGITQSPKYLFRKEGQNVTLSCEQNLNHDAMYWYRQDPGQGLRLIYYSQIVNDFQKGDIAEGYSVSREKKESFPLTVTSAQKNPTAFYLCASSIDLGTGKETQYFGPGTRLLVL.

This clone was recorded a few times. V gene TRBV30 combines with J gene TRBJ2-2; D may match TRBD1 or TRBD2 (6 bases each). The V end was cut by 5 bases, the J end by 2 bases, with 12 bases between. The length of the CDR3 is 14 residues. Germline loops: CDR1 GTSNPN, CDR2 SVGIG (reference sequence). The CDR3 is CAWGGPFNTGELFF. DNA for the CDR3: TGTGCCTGGGGGGGGCCCTTTAACACCGGGGAGCTGTTTTTT.

CDR3: CASSLNGAYGYTF. The CDR3 DNA reads as TGCGCCAGCAGCTTGAATGGTGCCTATGGCTACACCTTC. The chain employs TRBV5-1 and TRBJ1-2; D not certain. The CDR3 sequence is 13 residues long. V was cut by 1 base and J by 4 bases, with 8 bases left in between. Per the germline V gene, CDR1 is SGHRS and CDR2 is YFSETQ. Full variable domain (remainder filled in from reference TRBV5-1 and TRBJ1-2): KAGVTQTPRYLIKTRGQQVTLSCSPISGHRSVSWYQQTPGQGLQFLFEYFSETQRNKGNFPGRFSGRQFSNSRSEMNVSTLELGDSALYLCASSLNGAYGYTFGSGTRLTVV.